Following are 27 T cell receptor beta chains from one sample sequenced in a study of blood T cells in healthy people across ages. Using a J-beta primer mix together with a sample-barcoded 5' primer, a second PCR was run for roughly 7 to 12 cycles. TCRdb called the 5' RACE reads again in MiXCR, with one record for every CDR3 protein. This table holds some 860,000 distinct CDR3 sequences, approximately 53% found once. Input material: blood. The receptors come from a man aged 35 to 55 in good health.

This sequence joins TRBV4-1 and TRBJ2-1, with D perhaps matching TRBD1 (5 bases). The CDR3 extends over 14 amino acids. Germline loops: CDR1 MGHRA, CDR2 YSYEKL. V was pared by 5 bases and J by 4 bases, with 12 bases between. The CDR3 DNA is TGCGCCAGCAGCTACACCAGGGAATACAATGAGCAGTTCTTC. Its protein product is CASSYTREYNEQFF.

This chain connects TRBV3-1 to TRBJ2-1; 7 nucleotides match TRBD2. The CDR3 sequence is 18 residues long. V lost 2 bases and J lost 3; bases outside the gene matches: 13. CDR1 LGHDT and CDR2 YNNKEL come from the germline V gene (reference sequence). CDR3 loop: CASSQWKSGASIYNEQFF. The DNA for the CDR3 is TGTGCCAGCAGCCAATGGAAAAGCGGGGCCAGTATCTACAATGAGCAGTTCTTC.

The gene calls are TRBV20-1 and TRBJ1-2; D is ambiguous. V was clipped by 0 bases and J by 3 bases, with 5 bases between them. The CDR3 runs to 12 residues. The germline CDR1 and CDR2 sequences are DFQATT and SNEGSKA (reference sequence). CDR3 coding DNA: TGCAGTGCTAGAGACAGATACTATGGCTACACCTTC. This gives the protein CSARDRYYGYTF.

The CDR3 coding sequence is TGTGCCAGCAGCCCCGTTGAGACTAGCGGGAGGAGCTCCTACGAGCAGTACTTC. Translation: CASSPVETSGRSSYEQYF. The chain has TRBV11-2 and TRBJ2-7, with 13 bases lining up with TRBD2. V shed 5 bases and J 0 bases; nucleotides not matched to a gene: 10. The CDR3 is 18 amino acids. Germline CDR1 is SGHAT and CDR2 is FQNNGV.

The chain couples TRBV27 to TRBJ2-7; tentatively, D is TRBD1 (6 bases). With 5 bases removed from V and 3 bases from J, the gap between germline ends came to 14 bases. CDR3 length: 14 residues. Germline assignment: CDR1 MNHEY and CDR2 SMNVEV (reference sequence). The CDR3 region is CASSLGADDYEQYF. CDR3 DNA sequence: TGTGCCAGCAGTCTGGGGGCAGATGACTACGAGCAGTACTTC.

In this sample, this clonotype turned up a few times. The CDR3 DNA reads as TGTGCCAGCAGCGGACCGGGGGGCGGACTAAGCTCCTACAATGAGCAGTTCTTC. Protein sequence: CASSGPGGGLSSYNEQFF. This chain joins TRBV9 and TRBJ2-1, with a weak D call TRBD2 (7 bases). Trimming cost V 3 bases and J 0 bases, with 19 bases left between them. The CDR3 is 18 residues long. Germline CDR1 is SGDLS and CDR2 is YYNGEE.

The chain uses TRBV27 and TRBJ2-5; 12 bases are a match to TRBD2. The J call is uncertain, as TRBJ2-7 better fits the DNA end. This CDR3 contains 16 residues. The germline V gene encodes CDR1 MNHEY and CDR2 SMNVEV (reference sequence). The CDR3 DNA sequence: TGTGCCAGCAGTTCGACTAGCGGGAGTATTGAGTGCGAGCAGTACTTC. Protein: CASSSTSGSIECEQYF.

The J gene is TRBJ1-2, the V gene TRBV13; D uncertain. Germline values: CDR1 PRHDT, CDR2 FYEKMQ (reference sequence). CDR3 length: 17 amino acids. Trimming removed 8 bases at V and 5 bases at J, with 27 bases between. This CDR3 reads CASGSHLEDLGWYGYTF. The CDR3 bases are TGTGCCAGCGGCTCCCATTTGGAGGATCTGGGTTGGTATGGCTACACCTTC.

This chain joins TRBV7-3 and TRBJ1-3; D possibly corresponds to TRBD1 (6 bases). Germline V gene data show CDR1 as SGHTA and CDR2 as FQGTGA. The germline V and J ends were trimmed by 2 bases and 5 bases, with 13 bases remaining between them. This CDR3 contains 15 residues. The CDR3 loop reads CASSLSDSCRNTIYF. In nucleotides, the CDR3 is TGTGCCAGCAGCTTATCGGACAGTTGCAGAAACACCATATATTTT.

The V call is TRBV29-1, the J call TRBJ1-2, with TRBD1 matching 7 bases. CDR3 length: 14 residues. V shed 6 bases, J shed 4 bases, and the junction held 11 bases outside the gene matches. Germline V gene sequence: CDR1 SQVTM, CDR2 ANQGSEA. In DNA, the CDR3 is TGCAGCGTCACCCAGGGGGGGCATGGCTATGGCTACACCTTC. Its translation: CSVTQGGHGYGYTF.

V usage is TRBV7-9 and J usage is TRBJ1-2, with 7 bases aligning to TRBD1. The CDR3 contains 14 residues. In germline, CDR1 is SEHNR, CDR2 FQNEAQ (reference sequence). With 4 bases clipped from V and 4 bases from J, the junction kept 6 bases outside the gene matches. The CDR3 region is CASSSGQEIYGYTF. CDR3 nucleotides: TGTGCCAGCAGCTCTGGACAGGAGATCTATGGCTACACCTTC.

This rearrangement joins TRBV12-3 or TRBV12-4 to TRBJ2-3; TRBD2 matches 10 bases. This CDR3 spans 17 amino acids. V shed 3 bases and J 2 bases; nucleotides not matched to a gene: 8. The CDR3 DNA sequence: TGTGCCAGCAGTTTGGTGCTAGCGGGAGACTCCACAGATACGCAGTATTTT. Its translation is CASSLVLAGDSTDTQYF.

This clonotype occurred once. This rearrangement joins TRBV6-6 to TRBJ2-3, with D perhaps matching TRBD2 (6 bases). The CDR3 extends over 16 amino acids. Germline V lookup: CDR1 MNHNY, CDR2 SVGAGI (reference sequence). V dropped 2 bases and J dropped 0 bases, with 12 bases sitting between them. In nucleotides, the CDR3 is TGTGCCAGCAGTTACCCGTCGCGGGGAAGCACAGATACGCAGTATTTT. It translates to CASSYPSRGSTDTQYF.

Worth noting for this clonotype: The junction and the germline gene differ at one end; a read error may be behind it. The V gene is TRBV5-6, the J gene TRBJ2-3; D is undetermined. Germline V gives CDR1 SGHDT, CDR2 YYEEEE. The CDR3 is 16 residues long. CDR3 bases: TGTGCCAGCAGCTTCCCAGGCGAGTCCCCAACAGAGACGCAGTATTTT. Translation: CASSFPGESPTETQYF.

The rearrangement links TRBV28 to TRBJ2-3; tentatively, D is TRBD1 (7 bases). CDR1 is MDHEN, CDR2 SYDVKM, per germline. This CDR3 region has 16 residues. Trimming cost V 4 bases and J 2 bases, with 16 bases left between them. The CDR3 DNA sequence: TGTGCCAGCAGTTCCAAACGACAGGGACTCACAGATACGCAGTATTTT. Its protein product is CASSSKRQGLTDTQYF.

V is TRBV20-1 and J is TRBJ2-1; perhaps TRBD2 as D (6 bases). Trimming took off 0 bases at V and 5 bases at J, with 8 bases between the two ends. The CDR3 extends over 13 amino acids. Looked up from germline, CDR1 is DFQATT and CDR2 is SNEGSKA (reference sequence). The CDR3 here is CSARELANNEQFF. In DNA form, the CDR3 reads TGCAGTGCTAGAGAACTAGCAAACAATGAGCAGTTCTTC.

The chain combines TRBV20-1 with TRBJ1-2; no definite D call. This CDR3 contains 13 residues. Trimming pared 3 bases from V and 8 bases from J, leaving 16 bases between. Germline loops: CDR1 DFQATT, CDR2 SNEGSKA (reference sequence). CDR3 nucleotides: TGCAGTGCTAGTGTTCCGGGATCACGGGGCTACACCTTC. Translation: CSASVPGSRGYTF.

This clonotype appeared a few times. This chain joins TRBV18 and TRBJ2-2, with D possibly matching TRBD2 (6 bases). V was shortened by 4 bases and J by 0 bases, with 9 bases between the two germline ends. CDR1 is KGHSH, CDR2 LQKENI, per germline. The CDR3 consists of 15 residues. CDR3 amino acids: CASSRGGTNTGELFF. In nucleotides, the CDR3 is TGTGCCAGCTCACGCGGAGGGACGAACACCGGGGAGCTGTTTTTT.

This clonotype occurred a few times. The rearrangement joins TRBV5-1 to TRBJ2-7; D possibly matches TRBD1 or TRBD2 (5 bases each). The CDR3 spans 15 residues. With 0 bases removed from V and 3 bases from J, the gap between germline ends came to 13 bases. Germline V gives CDR1 SGHRS, CDR2 YFSETQ. Here the CDR3 reads CASSLGVGTNYEQYF. DNA of the CDR3: TGCGCCAGCAGCTTGGGAGTCGGGACGAACTACGAGCAGTACTTC.

The rearrangement links TRBV7-9 to TRBJ2-2; D remains ambiguous. Trimming pared 8 bases from V and 0 bases from J, leaving 7 bases between. The CDR3 loop spans 13 amino acids. CDR1 SEHNR and CDR2 FQNEAQ come from the germline V gene (reference sequence). CDR3 coding DNA: TGTGCCAGCGTTTCGGCGAACACCGGGGAGCTGTTTTTT. Translation: CASVSANTGELFF. Using reference TRBV7-9 and TRBJ2-2 for the parts outside the CDR3, the full variable domain is DTGVSQNPRHKITKRGQNVTFRCDPISEHNRLYWYRQTLGQGPEFLTYFQNEAQLEKSRLLSDRFSAERPKGSFSTLEIQRTEQGDSAMYLCASVSANTGELFFGEGSRLTVL.

The chain links TRBV10-3 to TRBJ2-7; 8 bases line up with TRBD1. V shed 5 bases, J shed 3 bases, and the junction held 6 bases outside the gene matches. CDR3 length: 14 amino acids. Germline values: CDR1 ENHRY, CDR2 SYGVKD. CDR3: CAISLTGADYEQYF. Written as DNA, the CDR3 is TGTGCCATCAGTCTGACAGGGGCGGACTACGAGCAGTACTTC.

In its sample, this clonotype was seen once. The chain joins TRBV6-4 to TRBJ2-5; D ambiguous. Germline V gives CDR1 MRHNA, CDR2 SNTAGT. V was pared by 2 bases and J by 11 bases, with 12 bases between. The CDR3 runs 12 residues. CDR3 sequence: CASSDGSHEQYF. CDR3 DNA: TGTGCCAGCAGTGACGGGTCCCATGAGCAGTACTTC.

The V call is TRBV28, the J call TRBJ2-4; D could derive from TRBD1 or TRBD2 (5 bases each). With the DNA end fitting TRBJ2-7 better, the J assignment may be wrong. Germline V lookup: CDR1 MDHEN, CDR2 SYDVKM. This CDR3 is 12 amino acids long. This CDR3 reads CASSGDPDEQYF. DNA of the CDR3: TGTGCCAGCAGTGGGGACCCCGACGAGCAGTACTTC.

J is TRBJ2-1 and V is TRBV9; D gene uncertain. The CDR3 covers 15 residues. Trimming removed 4 bases from V and 0 bases from J, with 11 bases in between. Germline lookup yields CDR1 SGDLS and CDR2 YYNGEE. CDR3 sequence: CASSKGDSSYNEQFF. The CDR3 nucleotides are TGTGCCAGCAGCAAAGGAGATAGCTCCTACAATGAGCAGTTCTTC. Filled out from reference TRBV9 and TRBJ2-1, the complete variable domain reads DSGVTQTPKHLITATGQRVTLRCSPRSGDLSVYWYQQSLDQGLQFLIQYYNGEERAKGNILERFSAQQFPDLHSELNLSSLELGDSALYFCASSKGDSSYNEQFFGPGTRLTVL.

The chain is built from TRBV28 and TRBJ1-1; D is perhaps TRBD1 (6 bases). Per the germline V gene, CDR1 is MDHEN and CDR2 is SYDVKM. The ends were cut back, 3 bases at V and 11 bases at J, with 13 bases in the middle. The CDR3 is 12 residues long. DNA for the CDR3: TGTGCCAGCAGTTTGGTGGGACAACGGGCTTTCTTT. It is translated as CASSLVGQRAFF.

The rearrangement joins TRBV18 to TRBJ2-7, with 10 positions matching TRBD2. V lost 2 bases, J lost 3 bases, and 4 bases stayed unmatched. The germline CDR1 and CDR2 sequences are KGHSH and LQKENI. The CDR3 sequence is 15 residues long. CDR3 sequence reads: CASSPELAGNYEQYF. CDR3 DNA sequence: TGTGCCAGCTCACCAGAACTAGCGGGAAACTACGAGCAGTACTTC.

This clonotype was counted a few times. The rearrangement uses TRBV4-3 and TRBJ2-3; 7 nucleotides line up with TRBD2. The V gene end was trimmed by 4 bases and the J gene end by 4 bases; junction bases not matched to a gene: 8. The V gene's germline CDR1 is LGHNA and CDR2 YSLEER. The CDR3 length is 15 residues. This CDR3 reads CASSPQRDWADTQYF. The DNA for the CDR3 is TGCGCCAGCAGCCCACAGCGGGATTGGGCAGATACGCAGTATTTT.